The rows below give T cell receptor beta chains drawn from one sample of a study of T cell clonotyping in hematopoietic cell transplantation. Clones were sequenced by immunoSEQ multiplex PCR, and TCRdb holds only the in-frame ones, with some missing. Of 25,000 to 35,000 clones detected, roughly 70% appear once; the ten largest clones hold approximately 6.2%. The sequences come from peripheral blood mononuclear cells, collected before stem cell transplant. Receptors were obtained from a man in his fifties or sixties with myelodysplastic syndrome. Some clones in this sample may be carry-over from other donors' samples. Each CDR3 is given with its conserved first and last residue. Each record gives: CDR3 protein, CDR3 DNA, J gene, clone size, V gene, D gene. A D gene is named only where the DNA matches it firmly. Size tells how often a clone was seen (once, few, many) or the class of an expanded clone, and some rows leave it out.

CASRGGLAGELFF | TGTGCCAGCAGGGGGGGCCTCGCCGGGGAGCTGTTTTTT | TRBJ2-2 | - | TRBV6-5 | -
CASIRTSGGYNEQFF | TGTGCCAGCATCAGGACTAGCGGGGGATACAATGAGCAGTTCTTC | TRBJ2-1 | - | TRBV2 | TRBD2
CASSSAGRGSYEQYF | TGTGCCAGCAGTTCCGCGGGGCGGGGCTCCTACGAGCAGTACTTC | TRBJ2-7 | - | TRBV7-8 | -
CASSETGNYGYTF | TGTGCCAGCAGTGAAACAGGGAACTATGGCTACACCTTC | TRBJ1-2 | - | TRBV6-5 | -
CASSRWDRGYEQYF | TGTGCCAGCAGCCGATGGGACAGAGGCTACGAGCAGTACTTC | TRBJ2-7 | - | TRBV6-5 | TRBD1
CASSLGQGASGYTF | TGTGCCAGCAGCTTGGGACAGGGGGCGTCTGGCTACACCTTC | TRBJ1-2 | - | TRBV7-9 | TRBD1
CSVSEGQGAHGYTF | TGCAGCGTTTCCGAGGGACAGGGGGCCCATGGCTACACCTTC | TRBJ1-2 | - | TRBV29-1 | TRBD1
CAWRRGQETQYF | TGTGCCTGGAGGCGGGGGCAAGAGACCCAGTACTTC | TRBJ2-5 | - | TRBV30 | TRBD2
CASSLGGQGNQPQHF | TGTGCCAGCAGTTTAGGGGGGCAGGGGAATCAGCCCCAGCATTTT | TRBJ1-5 | - | TRBV27 | -
CAWADLGNSNQPQHF | TGTGCCTGGGCTGATTTGGGGAATAGCAATCAGCCCCAGCATTTT | TRBJ1-5 | - | TRBV30 | -
CASSGTGSSYNSPLHF | TGTGCCAGCAGTGGGACAGGGAGCTCCTATAATTCACCCCTCCACTTT | TRBJ1-6 | few | TRBV27 | TRBD1
CASQGDSYNEQFF | TGCGCCAGCCAGGGTGACTCCTACAATGAGCAGTTCTTC | TRBJ2-1 | - | TRBV5-1 | -
CAWSVLGGLGYTF | TGTGCCTGGAGTGTGTTGGGGGGCCTGGGCTACACCTTC | TRBJ1-2 | - | TRBV30 | -
CAISEDAENTEAFF | TGTGCCATCAGTGAGGACGCTGAGAACACTGAAGCTTTCTTT | TRBJ1-1 | few | TRBV10-3 | -
CASSVGTGTTGELFF | TGTGCCAGCAGTGTGGGGACAGGAACCACCGGGGAGCTGTTTTTT | TRBJ2-2 | - | TRBV25-1 | TRBD1
CASNQGVEFEQYF | TGTGCCAGCAACCAGGGGGTGGAATTCGAGCAGTACTTC | TRBJ2-7 | - | TRBV4-2 | TRBD1
CAWTGHRGNNQPQHF | TGTGCCTGGACTGGCCACAGGGGGAACAATCAGCCCCAGCATTTT | TRBJ1-5 | - | TRBV30 | TRBD1
CAWSSGAGAFF | TGTGCCTGGAGCTCAGGGGCGGGAGCTTTCTTT | TRBJ1-1 | once | TRBV30 | -
CAWSVGRGSSYNEQFF | TGTGCCTGGAGTGTAGGCCGGGGAAGCTCCTACAATGAGCAGTTCTTC | TRBJ2-1 | - | TRBV30 | -
CASRRLADSSYNEQFF | TGCGCCAGCAGAAGACTAGCGGACAGCTCCTACAATGAGCAGTTCTTC | TRBJ2-1 | - | TRBV5-1 | TRBD2
CSVEPRERVIYGYTF | TGCAGCGTTGAACCCAGGGAAAGAGTGATCTATGGCTACACCTTC | TRBJ1-2 | - | TRBV29-1 | -
CASSLRPGVSYGYTF | TGCGCCAGCAGCTTGAGGCCAGGGGTGAGCTATGGCTACACCTTC | TRBJ1-2 | - | TRBV5-1 | -
CASSSGGGWAEAFF | TGTGCCAGCAGTTCTGGGGGGGGCTGGGCTGAAGCTTTCTTT | TRBJ1-1 | few | TRBV6-5 | -
CASIQGVFTEAFF | TGTGCCAGCATACAGGGCGTTTTCACTGAAGCTTTCTTT | TRBJ1-1 | - | TRBV6-6 | -
CASSYRGRGPIGEQYF | TGTGCCAGCAGTTACAGGGGGCGCGGGCCGATCGGCGAGCAGTACTTC | TRBJ2-7 | - | TRBV5-6 | TRBD1
CASAAGTGGNEQYF | TGTGCCAGCGCGGCCGGGACAGGGGGCAACGAGCAGTACTTC | TRBJ2-7 | few | TRBV6-5 | TRBD1
CASSEGGFQETQYF | TGTGCCAGCAGTGAAGGTGGATTCCAAGAGACCCAGTACTTC | TRBJ2-5 | - | TRBV25-1 | -
CAWSATRDHGYTF | TGTGCCTGGAGCGCCACCCGGGACCACGGCTACACCTTC | TRBJ1-2 | - | TRBV30 | -
CSADMFYEQYF | TGCAGTGCAGACATGTTCTACGAGCAGTACTTC | TRBJ2-7 | - | TRBV20-1 | -
CASTEQQGGQPQHF | TGTGCCAGCACCGAGCAGCAGGGAGGTCAGCCCCAGCATTTT | TRBJ1-5 | - | TRBV2 | -
CASSALGNNQPQHF | TGTGCCAGCAGTGCCCTAGGCAACAATCAGCCCCAGCATTTT | TRBJ1-5 | once | TRBV25-1 | -
CASSPWDRAGEQYF | TGTGCCAGCAGCCCATGGGACAGGGCGGGAGAGCAGTACTTC | TRBJ2-7 | once | TRBV7-2 | TRBD1
CASSHAGTASYEQYF | TGTGCCAGCAGTCACGCCGGGACAGCCTCCTACGAGCAGTACTTC | TRBJ2-7 | - | TRBV28 | TRBD1
CSVQGNTEAFF | TGCAGTGTACAGGGGAACACTGAAGCTTTCTTT | TRBJ1-1 | few | TRBV20-1 | -
CASRSPGLLEKLFF | TGTGCCAGCAGAAGCCCGGGACTGCTAGAAAAACTGTTTTTT | TRBJ1-4 | - | TRBV28 | -
CASSVSPGDRGGEQYF | TGTGCCAGCAGCGTTTCCCCGGGCGACAGAGGGGGCGAGCAGTACTTC | TRBJ2-7 | - | TRBV9 | -
CASSSEFRAYEQYF | TGTGCCAGCAGCTCGGAATTCAGGGCTTACGAGCAGTACTTC | TRBJ2-7 | - | TRBV4-2 | -
CASSLATGPHETQYF | TGTGCCAGCAGTTTGGCTACCGGACCCCATGAGACCCAGTACTTC | TRBJ2-5 | - | TRBV6-5 | -
CASSLVGKNIQYF | TGTGCCAGCAGTTTAGTAGGAAAAAACATTCAGTACTTC | TRBJ2-4 | - | TRBV28 | -
CASSLGGAEAFF | TGTGCCAGCAGTTTAGGGGGGGCTGAAGCTTTCTTT | TRBJ1-1 | - | TRBV28 | -
CASSRDSGTEAFF | TGTGCCAGCAGCCGGGACAGCGGGACTGAAGCTTTCTTT | TRBJ1-1 | - | TRBV9 | TRBD1
CASSTPGRSTGELFF | TGTGCCAGCAGTACGCCAGGGCGGTCCACCGGGGAGCTGTTTTTT | TRBJ2-2 | - | TRBV6-5 | -
CASSLALQGENQPQHF | TGTGCCAGCAGCTTAGCGCTCCAGGGGGAGAATCAGCCCCAGCATTTT | TRBJ1-5 | - | TRBV7-2 | TRBD1
CASSEIGRREGTDTQYF | TGTGCCAGCAGTGAAATCGGACGCCGGGAGGGCACAGATACGCAGTATTTT | TRBJ2-3 | - | TRBV2 | TRBD2
CASSEDRVSDEQFF | TGTGCCAGCAGTGAAGACAGGGTAAGCGATGAGCAGTTCTTC | TRBJ2-1 | - | TRBV6-1 | -
CSGNFGYEQYF | TGCAGCGGAAACTTTGGGTACGAGCAGTACTTC | TRBJ2-7 | few | TRBV29-1 | -
CASRTRTDTQYF | TGTGCCAGCAGAACACGCACAGATACGCAGTATTTT | TRBJ2-3 | - | TRBV27 | -
CASKKRKAPSYEQYF | TGTGCCAGCAAGAAAAGGAAGGCCCCTTCCTACGAGCAGTACTTC | TRBJ2-7 | - | TRBV5-6 | -
CASSPTDRAAGIYGYTF | TGTGCCAGCAGCCCAACCGACAGGGCGGCAGGGATCTATGGCTACACCTTC | TRBJ1-2 | large | TRBV7-3 | TRBD1
CASSQDRTAGNTIYF | TGTGCCAGCAGCCAAGATCGGACGGCTGGAAACACCATATATTTT | TRBJ1-3 | - | TRBV4-2 | -
CAWLRSDLAYGAFF | TGTGCCTGGCTCCGCTCCGACCTGGCTTATGGAGCTTTCTTT | TRBJ1-1 | - | TRBV30 | -
CATRDTLYNSPLHF | TGTGCCACCAGGGACACGTTGTATAATTCACCCCTCCACTTT | TRBJ1-6 | - | TRBV6-5 | -
CASRDTSSYEQYF | TGTGCCAGCCGGGACACATCCTCCTACGAGCAGTACTTC | TRBJ2-7 | - | TRBV2 | -
CAWSLGIYEQYF | TGTGCCTGGAGCCTAGGGATTTACGAGCAGTACTTC | TRBJ2-7 | - | TRBV30 | -
CSFSQGNNEQFF | TGCAGCTTTTCGCAGGGGAACAATGAGCAGTTCTTC | TRBJ2-1 | - | TRBV29-1 | -
CASSLPPGLAGAYEQYF | TGCGCCAGCAGCTTGCCCCCGGGACTAGCGGGGGCTTACGAGCAGTACTTC | TRBJ2-7 | - | TRBV5-1 | TRBD2
CASSTGTGGGGYTF | TGTGCCAGCAGTACCGGGACAGGGGGTGGAGGCTACACCTTC | TRBJ1-2 | - | TRBV2 | TRBD1
CASSPLGGLDNEQFF | TGTGCCAGCAGCCCCCTTGGTGGGCTTGACAATGAGCAGTTCTTC | TRBJ2-1 | - | TRBV6-5 | -
CAWSVLSGIQYF | TGTGCCTGGAGTGTACTGAGCGGGATTCAGTACTTC | TRBJ2-5 | - | TRBV30 | TRBD2